This TCR beta chain was identified during a study of cytomegalovirus exposure and HLA in healthy donors. Looking at the study overall: The Caucasian-associated ancestry cluster contained about 80% of the 398 genotyped donors.

Worth noting for this clone: Its antigen is still unknown.

Use of 60 Vbeta and 13 Jbeta primers characterized the PCR. TCRdb keeps only in-frame clones here, not all; method: immunoSEQ multiplex PCR. The sample shows hundreds of thousands of clones, around four fifths of them seen only once. Study-wide points: It was approximately 150 TCR beta chains that were listed as cytomegalovirus-associated. An Asian-associated ancestry cluster reportedly showed fewer N-insertions than the approximately 650-donor mean in a later analysis.

The germline CDR1 and CDR2 sequences are SNHLY and FYNNEI. After removal of 6 bases from V and 7 bases from J, the junction contained 7 bases not matched to a gene. This CDR3 is 14 amino acids long. The study sampled nominally healthy donors, though unrecorded immune exposures were likely. This chain uses TRBV2 with TRBJ2-4; the match to TRBD1 covers 9 bases. The sequence derives from a male donor in good health and CMV-seronegative. The sample comprised PBMCs. The CDR3 protein is CASSEGQGRNIQYF. In DNA, the CDR3 is TGTGCCAGCAGCGAGGGACAGGGTAGGAACATTCAGTACTTC.